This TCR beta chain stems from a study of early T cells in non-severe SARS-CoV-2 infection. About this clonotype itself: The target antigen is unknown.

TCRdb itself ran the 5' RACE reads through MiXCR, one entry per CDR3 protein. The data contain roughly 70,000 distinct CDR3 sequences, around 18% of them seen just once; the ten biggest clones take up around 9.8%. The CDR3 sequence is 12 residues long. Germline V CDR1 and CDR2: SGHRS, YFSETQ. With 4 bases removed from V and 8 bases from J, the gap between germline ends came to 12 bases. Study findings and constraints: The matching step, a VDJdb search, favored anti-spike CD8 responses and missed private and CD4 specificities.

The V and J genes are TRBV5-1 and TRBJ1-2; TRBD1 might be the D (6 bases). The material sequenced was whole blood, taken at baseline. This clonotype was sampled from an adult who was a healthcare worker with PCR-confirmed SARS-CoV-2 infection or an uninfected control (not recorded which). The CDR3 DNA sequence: TGCGCCAGCAGCGAGACAGGAGGCGGCTACACCTTC. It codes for CASSETGGGYTF.